This T cell receptor beta chain was identified during a study of T cells in Graves' hyperthyroidism and ophthalmopathy. Study outcomes and limitations: Ophthalmopathy and stable hyperthyroidism were separated by a 13 V-J model.

Using RNA transcripts as the source, TCR beta CDR3 regions were amplified. The TCR CDR3 was amplified in a first-round RT-PCR using the HTBI primer set. TCRdb reprocessed the multiplex PCR reads with MiXCR, giving one entry per CDR3 protein. The sample holds 640,000 or so distinct CDR3 sequences, approximately 15% seen once. At least 3 on the Clinical Activity Score was recorded for ophthalmopathy patients, who also had NOSPECS grade at least 4 and duration under 3 months. This clonotype has ten or more counts. What it binds is not known. This receptor was obtained from a woman under 30 with Graves' ophthalmopathy. What was sequenced was blood.

DNA of the CDR3: TGTGCCAGCAGCTTACAGGGGGAAATTTCACCCCTCCACTTT. Amino acid sequence: CASSLQGEISPLHF. This rearrangement joins TRBV7-2 to TRBJ1-6; 7 bases map to TRBD1. The germline gives CDR1 SGHTA, CDR2 FQGNSA. The CDR3 length is 14 residues. V lost 2 bases and J lost 9; bases outside the gene matches: 4.